This T cell receptor beta chain was sequenced during a study of blood T cell repertoires in COVID-19. About the research overall: The United States, Italy and Spain were the sources of the acute and convalescent COVID-19 samples. PBMCs, B-cell-depleted T cells, or T cells were the source of the cDNA or gDNA that made up the material.

In the original processing: Counts of nucleated cells, estimated from reference gene primer amplification, were obtained. The repertoire was sequenced with immunoSEQ multiplex PCR; TCRdb's copy has only in-frame clones and lacks some. Clone size and the V and J calls come from that table; the DNA yielded D and trimming. Among some 57,000 clones listed, roughly 86% were seen once. The V gene's germline CDR1 is SGHRS and CDR2 YFSETQ. The V segment lost 7 bases and the J segment 2 bases; nucleotides outside the gene matches: 5. This CDR3 region has 13 residues. The specimen was peripheral blood. The TCR was taken from a woman aged 80 or over with acute or convalescent COVID-19. This chain joins TRBV5-1 and TRBJ2-5, with TRBD1 matching over 7 bases. CDR3 nucleotide sequence: TGCGCCAGCCGACAGGGATTACAAGAGACCCAGTACTTC. Its translation: CASRQGLQETQYF.